This note documents a single T cell receptor beta chain sequence. No antigen is known for it. The data are from a study of shared clonotypes between healthy human individuals. Study-level background: Three CD4 naive, three CD4 memory, two CD8 naive and one CD8 memory plate were used per donor.

Sequenced by immunoSEQ multiplex PCR; TCRdb stores in-frame clones only, minus some. The table has about 870,000 clones, about 91% seen once; the top ten hold 24%. Naive CD8 cells lacked CD45RO, underwent positive selection for CCR7 and left out terminally differentiated effector memory CD45RA+ cells. Whole-study findings and limits: Large depth notwithstanding, sorted-subset sequencing proved incomplete by rarefaction.

The CDR3 runs to 12 residues. CDR1 and CDR2 from the germline V gene are MNHNS and SASEGT. Trimming left V 8 bases short and J 4 bases short, with 11 bases between. The V gene is TRBV6-1, the J gene TRBJ1-1; perhaps TRBD1 as D (6 bases). The clonotype comes from a man aged 25-40 years in good health. Sample: naive CD8+ T cells sorted from blood. CDR3 sequence: CASSGGRTEAFF. In DNA, the CDR3 is TGTGCCAGCTCCGGGGGGCGCACTGAAGCTTTCTTT.